This TCR beta chain is drawn from a study of T cell repertoires in cytomegalovirus infection. TCRdb used MiXCR to reprocess the reads, holding one entry per CDR3 protein. The data contain roughly 860,000 distinct CDR3 sequences, approximately 29% of them singletons. The ends were cut back, 2 bases at V and 1 base at J, with 8 bases in the middle. CDR3 length: 14 amino acids. Turning to this clonotype: Antigen specificity is unknown.

The source of this sequence is a human donor in good health (CMV status not recorded). Some clones in this sample may be carry-over from other donors' samples. This chain connects TRBV12-3 or TRBV12-4 to TRBJ2-5; D remains ambiguous. The sample here was cultured CD8+ T cells from PBMCs, taken from culture after CMV antigen stimulation. The CDR3 reads CASSLWRSQETQYF. The CDR3 coding sequence is TGTGCCAGCAGTTTATGGCGGAGCCAAGAGACCCAGTACTTC.